This T cell receptor beta chain is from a study of blood T cell repertoires in COVID-19. Study as a whole: From the United States, Italy and Spain came samples of acute and convalescent COVID-19. The analysed material was cDNA or gDNA that came from T cells, B-cell-depleted T cells, or PBMCs.

Per the authors' pipeline: Quantification of nucleated cells was approximated via reference gene primer amplification. Sequenced by immunoSEQ multiplex PCR; TCRdb stores in-frame clones only, minus some. That table is the source of V, J and clone size, and D and trimming were worked out from the DNA. The sample lists 200,000 to 300,000 clones; over 80% were seen once. CDR3 length equals 15 residues. In germline, CDR1 is MNHNY, CDR2 SVGAGI (reference sequence). V gave up 6 bases and J gave up 0 bases; unmatched junction bases: 7. This receptor was obtained from a woman aged 40 to 50 with acute or convalescent COVID-19. Sequencing input: peripheral blood. The chain recombines TRBV6-6 with TRBJ2-7; 8 nucleotides match TRBD1. In DNA form, the CDR3 reads TGTGCCAGCAGGGATGACAGGGGCAGCTCCTACGAGCAGTACGTC. Translating it yields CASRDDRGSSYEQYV.